These 3 T cell receptor beta chains came from one sample sequenced in a study of spatial heterogeneity in lung cancer. TCRdb reprocessed the 5' RACE reads via MiXCR and lists one record per CDR3 protein. The table has approximately 56,000 distinct CDR3 sequences, around 7% seen once. The time point was: blood at routine non-recurrence follow-up after resection. Frozen PBMC, nontumor lung or tumor provided whole RNA, which was sequenced unsorted. The starting material was PBMCs, obtained at follow-up. The receptor source for this set is a female donor with early-stage non-small cell lung cancer.

This clonotype was detected a few times. The V gene is TRBV7-2, the J gene TRBJ2-2, with 7 nucleotides matching TRBD1. Germline V lookup: CDR1 SGHTA, CDR2 FQGNSA. With 1 base clipped from V and 0 bases from J, the junction kept 8 bases outside the gene matches. The CDR3 extends over 18 amino acids. The CDR3 loop reads CASSLVPQGTANTGELFF. CDR3 nucleotide sequence: TGTGCCAGCAGCTTAGTCCCCCAAGGGACAGCGAACACCGGGGAGCTGTTTTTT.

This clonotype was counted at least ten times. The rearrangement joins TRBV5-1 to TRBJ2-3, with a weak D call TRBD2 (5 bases). V lost 0 bases, J lost 2 bases, and 7 bases lay in between. The CDR3 loop spans 14 amino acids. Germline CDR1 and CDR2: SGHRS and YFSETQ. The CDR3 region has the DNA TGCGCCAGCAGCTTGGGAGCGGACACAGATACGCAGTATTTT. It translates to CASSLGADTDTQYF.

This clonotype was picked up many times. The V call is TRBV11-2, the J call TRBJ1-1, with D unresolved. The germline V gene encodes CDR1 SGHAT and CDR2 FQNNGV. The V gene lost 0 bases and the J gene lost 0 bases, with 8 bases spanning the gap. There are 15 residues in the CDR3. The CDR3 is CASSLDGRVNTEAFF. In DNA, the CDR3 is TGTGCCAGCAGCTTAGATGGTCGAGTGAACACTGAAGCTTTCTTT.